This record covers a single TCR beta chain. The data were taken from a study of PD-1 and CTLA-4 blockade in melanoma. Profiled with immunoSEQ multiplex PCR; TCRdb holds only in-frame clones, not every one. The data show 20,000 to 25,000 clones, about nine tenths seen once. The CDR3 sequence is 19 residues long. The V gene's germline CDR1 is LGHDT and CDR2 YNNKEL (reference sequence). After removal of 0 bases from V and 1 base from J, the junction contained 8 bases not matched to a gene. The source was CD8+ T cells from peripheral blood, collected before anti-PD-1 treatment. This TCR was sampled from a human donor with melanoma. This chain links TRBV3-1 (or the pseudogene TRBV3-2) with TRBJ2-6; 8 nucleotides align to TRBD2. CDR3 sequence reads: CASSQEVSGGISGANVLTF. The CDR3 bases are TGTGCCAGCAGCCAAGAAGTAAGCGGGGGAATATCTGGGGCCAACGTCCTGACTTTC.